Below are 3 T cell receptor beta chains sequenced from a single sample in a study of follicular helper T cells after annual influenza vaccination. Time point described: 2015-2016 season, pre-vaccination. Only in-frame clones appear in the TCRdb table, and some are missing; sequencing was by immunoSEQ multiplex PCR. This table has some 9,800 clones, roughly 80% appearing once. The sequencing here drew on CXCR5+ CD38- circulating T follicular helper cells from blood, taken on the day of influenza vaccination. As for subset: circulating Tfh, non-naive CD4+CXCR5+PD-1+ (ICOS+CD38+ or ICOS-CD38-). All receptors come from an adult who received the influenza vaccine.

J is TRBJ2-3 and V is TRBV28, with D maybe TRBD2 (7 bases). Trimming left V 2 bases short and J 3 bases short, with 12 bases between. CDR3 length: 15 amino acids. Germline V CDR1 and CDR2: MDHEN, SYDVKM. As DNA, the CDR3 is TGTGCCAGCAGTTTAGGGGGGGCGATGACAGATACGCAGTATTTT. Translation: CASSLGGAMTDTQYF.

This rearrangement joins TRBV28 to TRBJ2-5; D possibly corresponds to TRBD2 (6 bases). The CDR3 contains 14 residues. Trimming shortened V by 7 bases and J by 5 bases, and 17 bases separated the two germline ends. Looked up from germline, CDR1 is MDHEN and CDR2 is SYDVKM. The DNA of the CDR3 is TGTGCCAGCAATACGAGAGGGAGGTCGGAGACCCAGTACTTC. The encoded protein is CASNTRGRSETQYF.

The rearrangement links TRBV30 to TRBJ2-7, with D uncertain. The germline gives CDR1 GTSNPN, CDR2 SVGIG (reference sequence). The CDR3 totals 11 residues. Trimming stripped 2 bases from V and 0 bases from J, with 2 bases between. DNA for the CDR3: TGTGCCTGGAGTACCTCCTACGAGCAGTACTTC. Translated, it gives CAWSTSYEQYF.